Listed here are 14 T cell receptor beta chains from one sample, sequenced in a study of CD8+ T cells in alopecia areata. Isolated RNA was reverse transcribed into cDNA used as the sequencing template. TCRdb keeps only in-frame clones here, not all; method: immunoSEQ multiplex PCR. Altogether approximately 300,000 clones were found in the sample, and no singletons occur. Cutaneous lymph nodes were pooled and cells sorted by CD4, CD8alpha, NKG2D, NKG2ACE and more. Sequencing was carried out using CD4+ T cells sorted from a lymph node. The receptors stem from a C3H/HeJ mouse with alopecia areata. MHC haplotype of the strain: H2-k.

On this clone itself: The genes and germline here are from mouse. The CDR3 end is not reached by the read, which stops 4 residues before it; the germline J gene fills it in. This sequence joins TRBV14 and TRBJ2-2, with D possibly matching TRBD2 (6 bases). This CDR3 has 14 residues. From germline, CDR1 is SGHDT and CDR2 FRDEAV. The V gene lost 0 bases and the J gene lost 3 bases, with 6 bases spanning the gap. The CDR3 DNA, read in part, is TGTGCCAGCAGTTTCTGGGGGGACACCGGG. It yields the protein CASSFWGDTG. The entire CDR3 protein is CASSFWGDTGQLYF.

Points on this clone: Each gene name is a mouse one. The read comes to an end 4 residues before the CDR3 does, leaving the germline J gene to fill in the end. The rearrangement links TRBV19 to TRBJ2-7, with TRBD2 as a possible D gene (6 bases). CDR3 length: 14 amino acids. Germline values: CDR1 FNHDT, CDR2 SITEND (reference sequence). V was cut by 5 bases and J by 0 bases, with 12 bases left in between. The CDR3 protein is CASRPTGSSYEQYF. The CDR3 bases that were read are TGTGCCAGCAGACCGACTGGTAGCTCCTAT.

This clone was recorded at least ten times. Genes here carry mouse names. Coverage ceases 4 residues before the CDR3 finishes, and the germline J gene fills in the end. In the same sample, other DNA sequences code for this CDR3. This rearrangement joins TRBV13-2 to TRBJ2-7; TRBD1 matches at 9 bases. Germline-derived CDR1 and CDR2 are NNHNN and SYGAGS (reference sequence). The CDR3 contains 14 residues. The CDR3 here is CASGDAGQGYEQYF. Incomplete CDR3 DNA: TGTGCCAGCGGTGATGCGGGACAGGGATAT.

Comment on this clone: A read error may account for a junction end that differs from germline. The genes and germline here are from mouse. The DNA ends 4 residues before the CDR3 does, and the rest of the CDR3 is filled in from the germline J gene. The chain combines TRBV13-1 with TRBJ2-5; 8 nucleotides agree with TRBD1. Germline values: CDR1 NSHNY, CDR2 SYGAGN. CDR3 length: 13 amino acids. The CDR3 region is CANSDRGQDTQYF. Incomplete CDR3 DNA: TGTGCCAACAGTGACAGGGGTCAAGAC.

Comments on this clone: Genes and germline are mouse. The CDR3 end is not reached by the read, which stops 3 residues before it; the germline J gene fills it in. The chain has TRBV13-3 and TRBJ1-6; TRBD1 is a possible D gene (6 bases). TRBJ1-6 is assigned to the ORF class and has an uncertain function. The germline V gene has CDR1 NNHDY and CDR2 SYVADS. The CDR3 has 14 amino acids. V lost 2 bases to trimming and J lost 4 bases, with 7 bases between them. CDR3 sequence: CASSETGYNSPLYF. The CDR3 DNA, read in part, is TGTGCCAGCAGTGAAACAGGGTATAATTCGCCC.

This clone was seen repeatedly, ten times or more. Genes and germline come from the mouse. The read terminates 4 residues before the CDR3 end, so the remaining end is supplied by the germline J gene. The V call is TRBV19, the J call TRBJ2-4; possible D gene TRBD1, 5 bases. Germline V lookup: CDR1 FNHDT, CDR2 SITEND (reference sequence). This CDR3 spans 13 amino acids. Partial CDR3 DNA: TGTGCCAGCAGTATAGGGACAAAAAAC. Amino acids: CASSIGTKN. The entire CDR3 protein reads CASSIGTKNTLYF.

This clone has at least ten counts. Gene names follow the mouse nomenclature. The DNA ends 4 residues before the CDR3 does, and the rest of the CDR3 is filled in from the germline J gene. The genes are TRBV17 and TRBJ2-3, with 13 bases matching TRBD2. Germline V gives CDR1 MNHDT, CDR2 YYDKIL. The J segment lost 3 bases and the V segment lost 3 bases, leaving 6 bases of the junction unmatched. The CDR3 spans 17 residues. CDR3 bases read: TGTGCTAGCAGTAGCAGGACTGGGGGGGCGCAGGCAGAA. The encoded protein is CASSSRTGGAQAE. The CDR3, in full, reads CASSSRTGGAQAETLYF.

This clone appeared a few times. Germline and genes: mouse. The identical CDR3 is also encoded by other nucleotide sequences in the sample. CDR3 DNA (partial): TGCACCTGCAGTGCCGCAACTGGGGGGAACACCGGG. Translated, it gives CTCSAATGGNTG. The full-length CDR3 reads as CTCSAATGGNTGQLYF. The chain employs TRBV1 and TRBJ2-2; 9 bases fit TRBD2. The read ends 4 residues shy of where the CDR3 ends; the end is completed using the germline J gene. V shed 3 bases, J shed 2 bases, and the junction held 4 bases outside the gene matches. The CDR3 is 16 amino acids. Germline CDR1 is NSQYPW and CDR2 is LRSPGD (reference sequence).

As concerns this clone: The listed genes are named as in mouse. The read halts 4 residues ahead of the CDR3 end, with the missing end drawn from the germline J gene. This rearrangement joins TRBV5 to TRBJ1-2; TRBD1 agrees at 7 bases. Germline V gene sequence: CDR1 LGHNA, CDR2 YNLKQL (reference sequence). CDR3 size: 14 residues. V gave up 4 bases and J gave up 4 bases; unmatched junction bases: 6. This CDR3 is CASSPRPGGSDYTF. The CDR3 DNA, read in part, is TGTGCCAGCAGCCCTCGACCAGGGGGCTCC.

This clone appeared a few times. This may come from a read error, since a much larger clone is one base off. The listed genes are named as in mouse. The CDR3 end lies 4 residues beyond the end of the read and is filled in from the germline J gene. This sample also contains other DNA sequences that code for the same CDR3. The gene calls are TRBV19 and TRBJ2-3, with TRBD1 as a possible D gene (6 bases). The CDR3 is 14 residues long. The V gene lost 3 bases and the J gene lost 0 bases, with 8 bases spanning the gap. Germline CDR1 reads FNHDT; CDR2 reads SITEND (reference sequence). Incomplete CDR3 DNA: TGTGCCAGCAGTAGGACAGCTAGTGCAGAA. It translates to CASSRTASAE. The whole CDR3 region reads CASSRTASAETLYF.

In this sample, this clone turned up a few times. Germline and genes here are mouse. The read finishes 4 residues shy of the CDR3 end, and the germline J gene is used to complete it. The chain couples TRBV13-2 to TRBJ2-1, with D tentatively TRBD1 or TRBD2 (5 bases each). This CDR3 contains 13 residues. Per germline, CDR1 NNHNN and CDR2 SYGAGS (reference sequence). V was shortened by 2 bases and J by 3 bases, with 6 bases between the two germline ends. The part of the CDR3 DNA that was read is TGTGCCAGCGGTGAGGGGGTCTATGCT. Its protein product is CASGEGVYA. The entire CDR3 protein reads CASGEGVYAEQFF.

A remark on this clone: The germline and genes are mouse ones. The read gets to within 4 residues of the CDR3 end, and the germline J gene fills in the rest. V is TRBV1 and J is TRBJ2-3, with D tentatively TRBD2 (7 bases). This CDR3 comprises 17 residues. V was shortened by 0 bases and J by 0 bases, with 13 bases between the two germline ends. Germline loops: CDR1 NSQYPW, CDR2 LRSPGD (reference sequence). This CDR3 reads CTCSAELLGASAETLYF. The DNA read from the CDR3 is TGCACCTGCAGTGCAGAGCTCCTGGGGGCTAGTGCAGAA.

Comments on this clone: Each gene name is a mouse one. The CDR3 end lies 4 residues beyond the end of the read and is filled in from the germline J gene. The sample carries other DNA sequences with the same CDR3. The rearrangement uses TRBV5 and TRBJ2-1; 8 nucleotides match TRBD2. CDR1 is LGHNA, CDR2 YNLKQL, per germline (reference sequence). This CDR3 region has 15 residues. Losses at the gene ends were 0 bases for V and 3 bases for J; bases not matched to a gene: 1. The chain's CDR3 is CASSQEGGAYAEQFF. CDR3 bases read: TGTGCCAGCAGCCAAGAGGGGGGGGCCTATGCT.

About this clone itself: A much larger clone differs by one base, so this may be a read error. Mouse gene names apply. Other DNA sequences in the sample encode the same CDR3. CDR3 DNA, as far as it was read: TGTGCCAGCAGGGGGACAGGGGGCTATGCT. Residues: CASRGTGGYA. The whole CDR3 sequence is CASRGTGGYAEQFF. This chain links TRBV14 with TRBJ2-1; 11 bases are a match to TRBD1. The DNA ends 4 residues before the CDR3 does, and the rest of the CDR3 is filled in from the germline J gene. Germline-derived CDR1 and CDR2 are SGHDT and FRDEAV. V trimming: 5 bases; J trimming: 3 bases; junction bases outside the gene matches: 1. The CDR3 consists of 14 residues.